This T cell receptor (beta chain) was sequenced for a study of cytomegalovirus exposure and HLA in healthy donors. The study, taken as a whole, reports: An analysis was carried out later, and it reportedly showed fewer N-insertions in an Asian-associated ancestry cluster than the roughly 670-donor mean. Several V segments, TRBV6-2 and TRBV6-3 among them, could not be told apart and were dropped. Across donors, sequencing depth was assumed by presence/absence analyses to be roughly uniform.

CDR1 PRHDT and CDR2 FYEKMQ come from the germline V gene (reference sequence). CDR3 length: 15 residues. Trimming stripped 4 bases from V and 6 bases from J, with 13 bases between. Missing from this donor's record is the CMV serostatus. PCR employed 60 Vbeta and 13 Jbeta primers. Profiling relied on immunoSEQ multiplex PCR, and the TCRdb table lists in-frame clones only, not all of them. The sample yields fewer than 70,000 clones, 75% to 85% seen once. A note on this clone: The antigen remains undetermined.

The sample consisted of PBMCs. The TCR originated in a human donor in good health. V gene TRBV13 combines with J gene TRBJ1-6, with D perhaps TRBD1 (5 bases). CDR3 residues: CASSSTGDSNSPLHF. The CDR3 region has the DNA TGTGCCAGCAGCTCAACAGGAGATTCTAATTCACCCCTCCACTTT. The whole variable domain, remainder taken from reference TRBV13 and TRBJ1-6, is AAGVIQSPRHLIKEKRETATLKCYPIPRHDTVYWYQQGPGQDPQFLISFYEKMQSDKGSIPDRFSAQQFSDYHSELNMSSLELGDSALYFCASSSTGDSNSPLHFGNGTRLTVT.